This TCR beta chain was sequenced for a study of cytomegalovirus exposure and HLA in healthy donors. Primers for the PCR totalled 60 Vbeta and 13 Jbeta. The table came from immunoSEQ multiplex PCR; TCRdb's copy has only in-frame clones and leaves some out. The profile shows about 200,000 clones, about 86% of them singletons. Looked up from germline, CDR1 is LNHDA and CDR2 is SQIVND (reference sequence). Trimming removed 7 bases from V and 6 bases from J; junction bases left unmatched: 8. CDR3 length: 14 amino acids. Sequencing was done on a sample of PBMCs. This sequence joins TRBV19 and TRBJ2-1; 8 bases line up with TRBD2. The source of this sequence is a man aged 35-49 years in good health and CMV-seropositive. CDR3 amino acids: CASKFGRASNEQFF. The CDR3 coding sequence is TGTGCCAGTAAATTCGGGAGGGCCTCCAATGAGCAGTTCTTC.